Listed here are 32 T cell receptor beta chains from one sample, sequenced in a study of cytomegalovirus exposure and HLA in healthy donors. Researchers ran the PCR with 60 Vbeta and 13 Jbeta primers. TCRdb keeps only in-frame clones here, not all; method: immunoSEQ multiplex PCR. Of roughly 220,000 clones in the sample, 70% to 85% were seen once. The sample comprised PBMCs. The receptors originated from a man aged 45-65 years in good health and CMV-seronegative.

The CDR3: CASSPTSGSTYNEQFF. CDR3 bases: TGCGCCAGCAGCCCGACAAGCGGGAGCACCTACAATGAGCAGTTCTTC. The chain couples TRBV5-1 to TRBJ2-1, with 8 bases that match TRBD2. Germline V lookup: CDR1 SGHRS, CDR2 YFSETQ. After removal of 4 bases from V and 2 bases from J, the junction contained 8 bases not matched to a gene. There are 16 residues in the CDR3.

The chain carries TRBV7-9 and TRBJ1-2; D uncertain. Trimming pared 5 bases from V and 1 base from J, leaving 11 bases between. CDR3 size: 14 residues. Germline CDR1 is SEHNR and CDR2 is FQNEAQ (reference sequence). The DNA of the CDR3 is TGTGCCAGCAGCCCCCGGACTGATAACTATGGCTACACCTTC. It translates to CASSPRTDNYGYTF. Full variable domain (missing parts from reference TRBV7-9 and TRBJ1-2): DTGVSQNPRHKITKRGQNVTFRCDPISEHNRLYWYRQTLGQGPEFLTYFQNEAQLEKSRLLSDRFSAERPKGSFSTLEIQRTEQGDSAMYLCASSPRTDNYGYTFGSGTRLTVV.

This clone was counted a single time. The chain has TRBV27 and TRBJ2-3, with 11 bases identical to TRBD1. CDR1 MNHEY and CDR2 SMNVEV come from the germline V gene (reference sequence). The junction had 17 bases not matched to a gene; V was cut back by 1 base and J by 2 bases. The CDR3 is made up of 21 amino acids. CDR3 sequence: CASSLFVSGTGGEDATDTQYF. As DNA, the CDR3 is TGTGCCAGCAGTTTATTCGTTTCCGGGACAGGGGGTGAGGACGCCACAGATACGCAGTATTTT.

The V call is TRBV6-1, the J call TRBJ2-7, with TRBD1 matching over 9 bases. With 3 bases clipped from V and 9 bases from J, the junction kept 9 bases outside the gene matches. This CDR3 contains 14 residues. Germline loops: CDR1 MNHNS, CDR2 SASEGT. Here the CDR3 reads CASSDRDRALGQYF. CDR3 DNA sequence: TGTGCCAGCAGTGACCGGGACAGGGCTCTGGGGCAGTACTTC.

This clone has only a few counts. This chain joins TRBV27 and TRBJ2-3; 7 bases are shared with TRBD1. This CDR3 contains 16 residues. V was clipped by 5 bases and J by 2 bases; unmatched bases: 10. CDR1 MNHEY and CDR2 SMNVEV come from the germline V gene (reference sequence). CDR3 residues: CASSTRDSAYTDTQYF. CDR3 in DNA: TGTGCCAGCAGTACTAGGGACAGCGCTTACACAGATACGCAGTATTTT.

This clone was found once. The V gene is TRBV4-1, the J gene TRBJ2-7; possible D gene TRBD1, 5 bases. The CDR3 length is 12 residues. The V end was cut by 3 bases, the J end by 5 bases, with 8 bases between. Germline CDR1 and CDR2: MGHRA and YSYEKL. The CDR3 DNA follows: TGCGCCAGCAGCCATTCAGGGAACGAGCAGTACTTC. Its protein is CASSHSGNEQYF.

In the case of this clone: This specimen includes other DNA sequences encoding the same CDR3. The chain employs TRBV9 and TRBJ2-1, with 11 bases matching TRBD2. This CDR3 is built from 15 residues. Unmatched junction bases numbered 3, after V lost 0 bases and J lost 7 bases. Germline-derived CDR1 and CDR2 are SGDLS and YYNGEE. CDR3 loop: CASSVDSGRGNEQFF. The CDR3 coding sequence is TGTGCCAGCAGCGTAGATAGCGGGAGGGGGAATGAGCAGTTCTTC.

This rearrangement joins TRBV18 to TRBJ2-1; TRBD2 agrees at 15 bases. Germline CDR1 and CDR2: KGHSH and LQKENI. The CDR3 spans 16 residues. With V trimmed by 1 base and J by 7 bases, 2 bases remained unmatched. For the CDR3, the DNA is TGTGCCAGCTCACCACGGGGGACTAGCGGGGGGAATGAGCAGTTCTTC. Its protein is CASSPRGTSGGNEQFF.

The genes are TRBV28 and TRBJ2-1, with D possibly being TRBD2 (5 bases). Trimming stripped 4 bases from V and 1 base from J, with 8 bases between. The germline CDR1 and CDR2 sequences are MDHEN and SYDVKM. The CDR3 consists of 14 residues. The CDR3 region is CASSYERSYNEQFF. The CDR3 nucleotides are TGTGCCAGCAGTTACGAGCGGTCCTACAATGAGCAGTTCTTC.

The V call is TRBV5-1, the J call TRBJ2-3; D might be TRBD2 (5 bases). The CDR3 contains 14 residues. In germline, CDR1 is SGHRS, CDR2 YFSETQ. V lost 4 bases and J lost 8, with 17 bases in between. The CDR3, as DNA: TGCGCCAGCAGCGTCGGCCCGGTCGGAGGTACGCAGTATTTT. This gives the protein CASSVGPVGGTQYF.

The chain couples TRBV7-9 to TRBJ2-2; possible D gene TRBD2, 5 bases. There are 15 residues in the CDR3. Deletions cut 4 bases from V and 5 bases from J, with 14 bases between. Germline CDR1 SEHNR, CDR2 FQNEAQ (reference sequence). CDR3 DNA: TGTGCCAGCAGCTCCGGAAGGACTGCGACCGGGGAGCTGTTTTTT. It codes for CASSSGRTATGELFF.

The chain links TRBV7-8 to TRBJ2-5, with 7 bases aligning to TRBD1. Germline CDR1 is SGHVS and CDR2 is FQNEAQ. The CDR3 totals 14 residues. V lost 6 bases to trimming and J lost 5 bases; unmatched junction nucleotides: 9. For the CDR3, the DNA is TGTGCCAGCAGTCCAACAGGGGATGGGGAGACCCAGTACTTC. Translated: CASSPTGDGETQYF. The variable domain in full, completed from reference TRBV7-8 and TRBJ2-5, reads GAGVSQSPRYKVAKRGQDVALRCDPISGHVSLFWYQQALGQGPEFLTYFQNEAQLDKSGLPSDRFFAERPEGSVSTLKIQRTQQEDSAVYLCASSPTGDGETQYFGPGTRLLVL.

This clone was observed a few times. V gene TRBV5-6 combines with J gene TRBJ2-2, with D perhaps TRBD1 (6 bases). With 6 bases removed from V and 3 bases from J, the gap between germline ends came to 18 bases. Per the germline V gene, CDR1 is SGHDT and CDR2 is YYEEEE. This CDR3 has 16 amino acids. The CDR3 DNA is TGTGCCAGCAACCCCACAGGGCCTCGGGACACCGGGGAGCTGTTTTTT. Translation: CASNPTGPRDTGELFF.

In this sample, this clone turned up once. The chain links TRBV6-6 to TRBJ1-5, with TRBD1 identical over 9 bases. V lost 6 bases to trimming and J lost 3 bases; unmatched junction nucleotides: 9. CDR1 and CDR2 (germline): MNHNY, SVGAGI (reference sequence). There are 16 residues in the CDR3. Here the CDR3 reads CASSYGGTGYNQPQHF. CDR3 bases: TGTGCCAGCAGCTACGGGGGGACAGGGTACAATCAGCCCCAGCATTTT.

To note about this clone: At one of its ends the junction is not consistent with the germline gene, which may arise from a read error. The sample has other DNA sequences that encode this CDR3 too. The chain employs TRBV28 and TRBJ1-1; 7 positions agree with TRBD1. The length of the CDR3 is 14 residues. Looked up from germline, CDR1 is MDHEN and CDR2 is SYDVKM. CDR3 nucleotide sequence: TGCGCCAGCAGTTTGGGCGACAGGGCACCAGAAGCTTTCTTT. Its protein product is CASSLGDRAPEAFF.

This clone was observed a single time. The chain links TRBV4-2 to TRBJ2-3; 13 nucleotides align to TRBD2. This CDR3 region has 15 residues. From germline, CDR1 is LGHNA and CDR2 YNFKEQ. The trim removed 4 bases at V and 4 bases at J, leaving 2 bases unmatched. The CDR3 DNA is TGTGCCAGCAGCCCGACTAGCGGGAGGCCAGATACGCAGTATTTT. Amino acids: CASSPTSGRPDTQYF.

The gene calls are TRBV27 and TRBJ2-7, with a weak D call TRBD1 (6 bases). Germline V CDR1 and CDR2: MNHEY, SMNVEV (reference sequence). This CDR3 contains 15 residues. The V end lost 6 bases, the J end lost 3 bases, and 18 bases lay between the germline ends. For the CDR3, the DNA is TGTGCCAGCAGCAGTCGACAGGTTGGCGTCTACGAGCAGTACTTC. It specifies CASSSRQVGVYEQYF.

The genes are TRBV18 and TRBJ2-3; TRBD1 agrees at 9 bases. Looked up from germline, CDR1 is KGHSH and CDR2 is LQKENI. This CDR3 comprises 17 residues. Trimming at V came to 0 bases and at J to 3 bases, leaving 7 bases not matched to a gene. The CDR3 reads CASSPPKTGGLTDTQYF. The CDR3 DNA sequence: TGTGCCAGCTCACCACCTAAGACAGGGGGATTGACAGATACGCAGTATTTT.

The chain carries TRBV28 and TRBJ1-4; 7 positions match TRBD1. CDR3 length equals 14 residues. In germline, CDR1 is MDHEN, CDR2 SYDVKM. V was clipped by 5 bases and J by 6 bases; unmatched bases: 6. CDR3 protein: CASSPRTGYEKLFF. The CDR3 nucleotides read TGTGCCAGCAGTCCCCGGACAGGCTATGAAAAACTGTTTTTT.

The chain has TRBV4-1 and TRBJ1-3, with 7 bases fitting TRBD1. The germline CDR1 and CDR2 sequences are MGHRA and YSYEKL. The CDR3 consists of 19 residues. J lost 2 bases, V lost 2 bases, and 15 bases had no gene match. The CDR3 loop reads CASSQQMGRQGRPGNTIYF. The CDR3, as DNA: TGCGCCAGCAGCCAACAAATGGGCCGACAGGGCAGACCTGGAAACACCATATATTTT.

J is TRBJ2-1 and V is TRBV29-1, with 12 bases matching TRBD2. After removal of 3 bases from V and 0 bases from J, the junction contained 6 bases not matched to a gene. Germline-derived CDR1 and CDR2 are SQVTM and ANQGSEA. The CDR3 is made up of 17 amino acids. The chain's CDR3 is CSVDLAGGLSSYNEQFF. The CDR3 nucleotides are TGCAGCGTTGACCTAGCGGGAGGGCTAAGCTCCTACAATGAGCAGTTCTTC.

A single count supports this clone. The genes are TRBV29-1 and TRBJ1-1; 7 nucleotides agree with TRBD1. J was trimmed by 2 bases and V by 4 bases; bases with no gene match: 4. CDR3 length equals 13 residues. Germline CDR1 and CDR2: SQVTM and ANQGSEA. Here the CDR3 reads CSVAGQPNTEAFF. The CDR3 bases are TGCAGCGTTGCGGGACAGCCAAACACTGAAGCTTTCTTT.

V is TRBV5-1 and J is TRBJ2-3; tentative D call: TRBD2 (6 bases). The CDR3 sequence is 13 residues long. The V end was cut by 4 bases, the J end by 5 bases, with 11 bases between. CDR1 SGHRS and CDR2 YFSETQ come from the germline V gene. The CDR3 sequence: CASSPGVGDTQYF. CDR3 nucleotides: TGCGCCAGCAGCCCGGGGGTAGGAGATACGCAGTATTTT.

This chain links TRBV28 with TRBJ1-2; D unresolved. The CDR3 spans 13 residues. Trimming stripped 3 bases from V and 6 bases from J, with 11 bases between. Germline CDR1 MDHEN, CDR2 SYDVKM. The CDR3 protein is CASSFGQVNGYTF. CDR3 sequence (DNA): TGTGCCAGCAGTTTCGGCCAGGTGAATGGCTACACCTTC.

This clone was counted only a few times. The gene calls are TRBV18 and TRBJ2-1, with 15 positions matching TRBD2. J was trimmed by 0 bases and V by 2 bases; bases with no gene match: 5. There are 19 residues in the CDR3. Germline CDR1 and CDR2: KGHSH and LQKENI. The CDR3 spells CASSPSGTSGRSSYNEQFF. As DNA, the CDR3 is TGTGCCAGCTCACCATCCGGGACTAGCGGGAGGAGCTCCTACAATGAGCAGTTCTTC. The whole variable domain, remainder taken from reference TRBV18 and TRBJ2-1, is NAGVMQNPRHLVRRRGQEARLRCSPMKGHSHVYWYRQLPEEGLKFMVYLQKENIIDESGMPKERFSAEFPKEGPSILRIQQVVRGDSAAYFCASSPSGTSGRSSYNEQFFGPGTRLTVL.

The CDR3 region is CSVAAGKSYNEQFF. CDR3 DNA: TGCAGCGTTGCGGCGGGGAAATCCTACAATGAGCAGTTCTTC. The rearrangement uses TRBV29-1 and TRBJ2-1; weak D call: TRBD2 (6 bases). Germline loops: CDR1 SQVTM, CDR2 ANQGSEA. Trimming left V 4 bases short and J 1 base short, with 11 bases between. This CDR3 comprises 14 residues.

The table lists this clone with a few counts. The rearrangement joins TRBV4-1 to TRBJ2-3, with TRBD1 as a possible D gene (6 bases). The germline V gene encodes CDR1 MGHRA and CDR2 YSYEKL. V lost 4 bases to trimming and J lost 6 bases, with 20 bases between them. CDR3 length equals 16 residues. CDR3 in amino acids: CASSRRPRQAQDTQYF. The CDR3 coding sequence is TGCGCCAGCAGCCGCCGTCCCCGACAGGCCCAGGATACGCAGTATTTT.

CDR3 nucleotide sequence: TGTGCCAGCAGCTCGGTAACGGGAGGGCGATTGGGAGAGACCCAGTACTTC. The encoded protein is CASSSVTGGRLGETQYF. The chain uses TRBV7-9 and TRBJ2-5; 8 nucleotides line up with TRBD2. After removal of 4 bases from V and 4 bases from J, the junction contained 14 bases not matched to a gene. The CDR3 length is 17 residues. Germline lookup yields CDR1 SEHNR and CDR2 FQNEAQ (reference sequence).

The chain links TRBV6-6 to TRBJ1-2; TRBD1 matches at 10 bases. Germline V lookup: CDR1 MNHNY, CDR2 SVGAGI (reference sequence). V trimming: 5 bases; J trimming: 5 bases; junction bases outside the gene matches: 5. There are 14 residues in the CDR3. The CDR3 spells CASSDDRGPYGYTF. CDR3 DNA: TGTGCCAGCAGTGACGACAGGGGGCCTTATGGCTACACCTTC.

This clone was seen a handful of times. The chain recombines TRBV4-1 with TRBJ2-7, with 14 bases lining up with TRBD2. The length of the CDR3 is 16 residues. The germline V gene has CDR1 MGHRA and CDR2 YSYEKL. V shed 1 base and J 7 bases; nucleotides not matched to a gene: 6. This chain's CDR3 is CASSQAGTSGSREQYF. The CDR3, as DNA: TGCGCCAGCAGCCAAGCCGGGACTAGCGGGAGTCGTGAGCAGTACTTC.

The chain combines TRBV9 with TRBJ2-1, with 9 bases that match TRBD1. Germline lookup yields CDR1 SGDLS and CDR2 YYNGEE. The CDR3 contains 14 residues. V shed 2 bases, J shed 4 bases, and the junction held 1 base outside the gene matches. The chain's CDR3 is CASSVGQGYNEQFF. DNA of the CDR3: TGTGCCAGCAGCGTGGGACAGGGATACAATGAGCAGTTCTTC.

The chain links TRBV27 to TRBJ2-6; 8 bases agree with TRBD1. Per the germline V gene, CDR1 is MNHEY and CDR2 is SMNVEV (reference sequence). Germline trimming cut 5 bases from V and 0 bases from J; bases unmatched to any gene: 6. This CDR3 has 17 residues. CDR3 nucleotide sequence: TGTGCCAGCAGTACCCGGACAGGGCCCTCTGGGGCCAACGTCCTGACTTTC. Amino acid sequence: CASSTRTGPSGANVLTF.